This entry concerns a single T cell receptor beta chain. No cognate antigen has been identified for it. There are no base qualities to consult, and no much larger clone falls within one base. The sample belongs to a study of blood T cells in healthy people across ages (dated by TCRdb to between 2014 and 2017). Regarding the research as a whole: Template switching captured roughly one uniquely barcoded TCR beta cDNA molecule per two T cells in model experiments. To track age-related changes in TCR beta repertoire diversity, the study relied on deep sequencing normalized with unique cDNA molecular identifiers. Using the same blood draw, the study looked at two additional independent replicas of 1 million unique cDNA reads for two donors, one aged 18 to 29 and the other aged 80 or older. Donors of different ages were randomly distributed across sequencing lanes to avoid experimental bias. The donors were split into four age groups: young (average about 16 years), middle-aged (39), aged (roughly 60) and long-lived (roughly 88). Summary of the overall study and its limitations: Observed TCR beta diversity correlated strongly with the percentage of naive T cells measured by flow cytometry. Compared with the aged group, more naive CD4+ T cells, fewer expanded clones and increased TCR diversity were shown by the long-lived group, suggesting age selection. Conclusive comparison of naive and antigen-experienced compartments was prevented by the profiling of bulk unsorted PBMCs. Estimates of total diversity based on one million sequenced T cells were considered lower bounds and underestimates. Donor CMV infection status was unknown, potentially confounding age-related changes in expanded clonotypes. Observed TCR beta diversity per million T cells fell roughly linearly with age, and a significant reduction was already apparent by age around 39.

The donors were 40 or so Caucasian individuals from Russia, aged roughly 6 to 90 years, who were systemically healthy. Around 9.9 milliliters of peripheral blood were collected from each donor into EDTA-treated Vacutainer tubes. PBMCs were isolated by Ficoll-Paque density-gradient centrifugation, with at least 6.5 million obtained per sample. Total RNA was extracted from PBMCs with Trizol reagent, with at least 6 micrograms obtained per sample. The percentages of naive CD45RAhigh/CD27high T cells were determined by flow cytometry on a PBMC aliquot from every donor. V has 4 bases trimmed and J has 1 base trimmed; junction bases matching no gene number 10. Measured from the cysteine to the phenylalanine, the CDR3 is 16 residues long. The read is trimmed to its CDR3 DNA, 48 bases read in frame from base 1. CDR1 and CDR2 are drawn from the germline V gene: SGHRS, YFSETQ. The library was generated by 5' RACE. The sequencer listed for this sample is Illumina HiSeq 2500. A second PCR of roughly 7 to 12 cycles was run with a J-beta primer mix and a sample-barcoded 5' primer. Each TCR beta cDNA molecule received a unique molecular identifier from a template-switch 5' adaptor carrying 12 random nucleotides. Each sample yielded at least 3 million CDR3-containing paired-end reads. The Mint cDNA synthesis kit, primed by a TRBC-specific oligonucleotide, was used to synthesize first-strand cDNA from all RNA. All cDNA was treated with uracil-DNA glycosylase and then went through a first 18-cycle PCR with the universal primers M1SS and BC2_uni_R. In the source study's methods: Each sample was normalized by randomly selecting 1 million high-quality reads, each carrying a distinct molecular identifier. Reads with shared molecular identifiers were discarded instead of being binned into consensus sequences. MiTCR, with a Q25 quality threshold and the strictest error-elimination algorithm, was used for CDR3 identification, clonotype clustering and error correction. A nonparametric unseen species model with Euler transformation was used to estimate lower-bound total TCR beta diversity. Using fastp at Q25 and MiXCR, TCRdb reprocessed the public reads and kept productive beta chains. Rows are unified per CDR3 protein, each entry keeping the most common DNA and genes. TCRdb, not the original authors, processed these V and J calls. The sample table holds roughly 1,800,000 distinct CDR3 sequences, of which around half were seen once. The ten most abundant clones make up approximately 2% of the sample.

This TCR came from a woman in her thirties or forties in good health. The chain is made from TRBV5-1 and TRBJ2-7, with TRBD1 identical over 8 junction bases. The sequenced sample consisted of blood. At the DNA level, the sequence is TGCGCCAGCAGCCCGAGGACAGGGTTCGTTTCCTACGAGCAGTACTTC. Its product reads: CASSPRTGFVSYEQYF. The full variable domain, completed from the reference TRBV5-1 and TRBJ2-7 proteins outside the CDR3, reads KAGVTQTPRYLIKTRGQQVTLSCSPISGHRSVSWYQQTPGQGLQFLFEYFSETQRNKGNFPGRFSGRQFSNSRSEMNVSTLELGDSALYLCASSPRTGFVSYEQYFGPGTRLTVT.